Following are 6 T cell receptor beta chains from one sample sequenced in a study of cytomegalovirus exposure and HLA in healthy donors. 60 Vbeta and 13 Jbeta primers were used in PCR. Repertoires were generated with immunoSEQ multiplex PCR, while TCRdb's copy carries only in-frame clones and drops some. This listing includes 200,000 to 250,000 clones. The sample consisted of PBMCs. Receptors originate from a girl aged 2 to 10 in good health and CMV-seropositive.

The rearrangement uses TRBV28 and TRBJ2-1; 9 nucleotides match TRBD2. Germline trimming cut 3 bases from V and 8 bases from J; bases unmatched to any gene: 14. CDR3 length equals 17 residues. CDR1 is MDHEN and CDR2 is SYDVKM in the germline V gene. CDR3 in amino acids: CASSFPNALAGVYEQFF. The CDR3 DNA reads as TGTGCCAGCAGTTTCCCAAATGCACTAGCGGGCGTGTATGAGCAGTTCTTC. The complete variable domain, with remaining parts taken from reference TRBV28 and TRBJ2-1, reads DVKVTQSSRYLVKRTGEKVFLECVQDMDHENMFWYRQDPGLGLRLIYFSYDVKMKEKGDIPEGYSVSREKKERFSLILESASTNQTSMYLCASSFPNALAGVYEQFFGPGTRLTVL.

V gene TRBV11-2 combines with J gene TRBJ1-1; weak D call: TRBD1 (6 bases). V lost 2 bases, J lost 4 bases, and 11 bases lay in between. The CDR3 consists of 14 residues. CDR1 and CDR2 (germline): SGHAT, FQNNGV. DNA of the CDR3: TGTGCCAGCAGCTTACGGGCAGGGGCCACTGAAGCTTTCTTT. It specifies CASSLRAGATEAFF.

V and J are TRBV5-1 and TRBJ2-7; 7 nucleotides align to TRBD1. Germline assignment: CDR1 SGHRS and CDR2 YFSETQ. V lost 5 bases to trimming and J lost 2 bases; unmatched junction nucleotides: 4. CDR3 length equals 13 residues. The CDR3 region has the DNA TGCGCCAGCAGTCCCGGGACAGCCTACGAGCAGTACTTC. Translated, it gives CASSPGTAYEQYF.

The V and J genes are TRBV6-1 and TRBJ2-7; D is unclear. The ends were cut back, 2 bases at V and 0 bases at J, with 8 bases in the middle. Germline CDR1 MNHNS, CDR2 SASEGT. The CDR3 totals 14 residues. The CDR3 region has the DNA TGTGCCAGCAGTGAAAGGTACAGCTCCTACGAGCAGTACTTC. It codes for CASSERYSSYEQYF.

This CDR3 is CASSVGVLGRNIQYF. In DNA form, the CDR3 reads TGTGCCAGCAGCGTGGGAGTACTTGGGAGAAACATTCAGTACTTC. The V call is TRBV5-4, the J call TRBJ2-4; a possible D gene is TRBD2 (5 bases). The V and J ends lost 4 bases and 6 bases respectively, with 17 bases between them. This CDR3 has 15 amino acids. Germline V gives CDR1 SGHNT, CDR2 YYREEE (reference sequence).

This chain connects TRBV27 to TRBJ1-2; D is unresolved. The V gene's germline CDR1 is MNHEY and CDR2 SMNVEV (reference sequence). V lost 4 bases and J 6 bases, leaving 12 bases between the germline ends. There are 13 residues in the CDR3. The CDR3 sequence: CASSSRVGDGYTF. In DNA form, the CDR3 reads TGTGCCAGCAGTTCAAGAGTGGGCGATGGCTACACCTTC.